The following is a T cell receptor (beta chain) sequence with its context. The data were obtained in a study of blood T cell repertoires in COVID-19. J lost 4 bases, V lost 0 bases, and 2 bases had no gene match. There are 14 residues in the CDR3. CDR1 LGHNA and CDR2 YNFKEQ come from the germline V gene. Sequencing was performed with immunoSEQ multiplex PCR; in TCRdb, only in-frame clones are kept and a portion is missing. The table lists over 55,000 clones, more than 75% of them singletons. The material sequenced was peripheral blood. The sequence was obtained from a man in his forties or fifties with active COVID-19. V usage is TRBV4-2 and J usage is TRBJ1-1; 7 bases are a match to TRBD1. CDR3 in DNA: TGTGCCAGCAGCCAAGAAAACAGGGGCACTGAAGCTTTCTTT. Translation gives CASSQENRGTEAFF.